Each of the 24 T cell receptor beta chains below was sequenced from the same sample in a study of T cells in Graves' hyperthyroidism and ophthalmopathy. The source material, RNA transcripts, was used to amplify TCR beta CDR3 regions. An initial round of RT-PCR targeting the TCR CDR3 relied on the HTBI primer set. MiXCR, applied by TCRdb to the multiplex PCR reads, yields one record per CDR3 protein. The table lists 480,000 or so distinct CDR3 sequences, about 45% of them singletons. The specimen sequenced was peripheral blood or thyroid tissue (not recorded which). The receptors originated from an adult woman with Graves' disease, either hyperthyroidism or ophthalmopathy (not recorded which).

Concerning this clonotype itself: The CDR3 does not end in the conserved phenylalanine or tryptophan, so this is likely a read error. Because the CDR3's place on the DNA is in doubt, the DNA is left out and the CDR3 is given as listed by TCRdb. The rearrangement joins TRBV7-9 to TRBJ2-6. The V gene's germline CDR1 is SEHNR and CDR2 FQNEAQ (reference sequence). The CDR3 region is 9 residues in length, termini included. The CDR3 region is CASSLVGNT.

This CDR3 reads CASSRPRGGNTEAFF. DNA for the CDR3: TGTGCCAGCAGTCGTCCACGGGGAGGGAACACTGAAGCTTTCTTT. The chain joins TRBV25-1 to TRBJ1-1; D remains ambiguous. From germline, CDR1 is MGHDK and CDR2 SYGVNS. The CDR3 has 15 amino acids. Trimming cost V 5 bases and J 1 base, with 14 bases left between them.

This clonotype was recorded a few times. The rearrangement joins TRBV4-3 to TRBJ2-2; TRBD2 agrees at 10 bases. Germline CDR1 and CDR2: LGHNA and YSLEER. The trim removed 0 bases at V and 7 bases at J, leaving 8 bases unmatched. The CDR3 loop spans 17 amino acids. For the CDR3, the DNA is TGCGCCAGCAGCCAAGACCTAGCGGGAGCTTTTGTCGGGGAGCTGTTTTTT. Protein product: CASSQDLAGAFVGELFF.

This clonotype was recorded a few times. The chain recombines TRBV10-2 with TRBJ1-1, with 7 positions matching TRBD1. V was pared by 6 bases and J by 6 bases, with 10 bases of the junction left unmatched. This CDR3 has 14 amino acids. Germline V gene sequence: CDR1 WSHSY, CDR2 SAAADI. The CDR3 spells CASRAKGAIAEAFF. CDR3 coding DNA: TGCGCCAGCAGGGCGAAGGGGGCTATCGCTGAAGCTTTCTTT.

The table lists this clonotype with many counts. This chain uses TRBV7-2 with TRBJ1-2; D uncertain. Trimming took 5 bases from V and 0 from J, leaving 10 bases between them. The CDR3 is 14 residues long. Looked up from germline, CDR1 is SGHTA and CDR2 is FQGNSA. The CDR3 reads CASSPGGSNYGYTF. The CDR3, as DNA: TGTGCCAGCAGCCCAGGCGGGTCTAACTATGGCTACACCTTC.

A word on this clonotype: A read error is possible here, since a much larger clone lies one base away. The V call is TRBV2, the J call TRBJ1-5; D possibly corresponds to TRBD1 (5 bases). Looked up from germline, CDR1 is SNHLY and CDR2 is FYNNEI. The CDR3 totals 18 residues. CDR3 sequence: CVSSERAGLKTGNQPQHF. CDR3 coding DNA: TGTGTCAGCAGTGAAAGAGCGGGACTTAAGACTGGGAACCAGCCCCAGCATTTT.

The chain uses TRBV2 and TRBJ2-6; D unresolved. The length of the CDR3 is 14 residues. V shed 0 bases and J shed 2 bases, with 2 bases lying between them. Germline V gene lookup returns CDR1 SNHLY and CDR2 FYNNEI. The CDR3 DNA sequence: TGTGCCAGCAGTGAAGCGCCTGGGGCCAACGTCCTGACTTTC. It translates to CASSEAPGANVLTF.

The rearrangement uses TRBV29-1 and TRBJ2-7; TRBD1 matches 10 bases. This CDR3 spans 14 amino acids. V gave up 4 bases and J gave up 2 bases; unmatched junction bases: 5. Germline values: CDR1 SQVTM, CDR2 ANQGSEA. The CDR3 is CSVGGDRGTYEQYF. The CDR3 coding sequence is TGCAGCGTTGGGGGGGACAGGGGTACCTACGAGCAGTACTTC.

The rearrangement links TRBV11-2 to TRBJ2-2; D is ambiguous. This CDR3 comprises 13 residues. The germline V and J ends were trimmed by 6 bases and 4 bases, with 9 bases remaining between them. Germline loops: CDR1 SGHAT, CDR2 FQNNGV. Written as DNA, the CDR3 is TGTGCCAGCAGGTTCTTCTCCACCGGGGAGCTGTTTTTT. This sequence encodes CASRFFSTGELFF. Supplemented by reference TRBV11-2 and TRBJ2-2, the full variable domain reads EAGVAQSPRYKIIEKRQSVAFWCNPISGHATLYWYQQILGQGPKLLIQFQNNGVVDDSQLPKDRFSAERLKGVDSTLKIQPAKLEDSAVYLCASRFFSTGELFFGEGSRLTVL.

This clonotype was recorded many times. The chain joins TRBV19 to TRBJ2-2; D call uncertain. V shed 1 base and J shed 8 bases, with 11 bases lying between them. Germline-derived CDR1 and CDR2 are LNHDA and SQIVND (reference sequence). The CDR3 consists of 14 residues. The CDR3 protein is CASSIGRLGGELFF. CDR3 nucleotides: TGTGCCAGTAGTATAGGACGTCTCGGTGGGGAGCTGTTTTTT. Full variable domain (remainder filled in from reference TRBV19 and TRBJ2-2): DGGITQSPKYLFRKEGQNVTLSCEQNLNHDAMYWYRQDPGQGLRLIYYSQIVNDFQKGDIAEGYSVSREKKESFPLTVTSAQKNPTAFYLCASSIGRLGGELFFGEGSRLTVL.

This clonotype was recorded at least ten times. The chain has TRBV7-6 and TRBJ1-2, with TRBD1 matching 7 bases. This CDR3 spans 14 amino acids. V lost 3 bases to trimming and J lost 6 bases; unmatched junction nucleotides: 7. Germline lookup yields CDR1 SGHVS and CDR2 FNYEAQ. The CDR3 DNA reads TGTGCCAGCAGCTTTGGAACAGGGGATGATGGCTACACCTTC. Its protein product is CASSFGTGDDGYTF. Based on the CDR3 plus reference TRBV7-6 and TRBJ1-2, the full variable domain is GAGVSQSPRYKVTKRGQDVALRCDPISGHVSLYWYRQALGQGPEFLTYFNYEAQQDKSGLPNDRFSAERPEGSISTLTIQRTEQRDSAMYRCASSFGTGDDGYTFGSGTRLTVV.

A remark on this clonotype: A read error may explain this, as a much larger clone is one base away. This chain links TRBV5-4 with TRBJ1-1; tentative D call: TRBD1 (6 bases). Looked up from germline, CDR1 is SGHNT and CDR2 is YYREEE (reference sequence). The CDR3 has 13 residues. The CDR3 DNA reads TGTGCCAGCAGCTTGTGGCAGGGGAGTGAAGTTTTCTTT. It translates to CASSLWQGSEVFF.

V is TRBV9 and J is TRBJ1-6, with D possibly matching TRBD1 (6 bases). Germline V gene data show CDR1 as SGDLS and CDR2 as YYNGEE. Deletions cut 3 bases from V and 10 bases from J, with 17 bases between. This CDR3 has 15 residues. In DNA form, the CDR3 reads TGTGCCAGCAGCGAGTGGACAGCGGGGGACTCACCCCTCCACTTT. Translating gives CASSEWTAGDSPLHF.

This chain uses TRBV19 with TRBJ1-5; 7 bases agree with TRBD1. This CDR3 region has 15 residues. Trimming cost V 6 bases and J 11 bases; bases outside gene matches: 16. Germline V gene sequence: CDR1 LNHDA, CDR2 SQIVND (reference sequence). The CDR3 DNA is TGTGCCAGTAGGAAAACAGGGGACCCGCCTCTAGCCCAGCATTTT. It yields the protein CASRKTGDPPLAQHF. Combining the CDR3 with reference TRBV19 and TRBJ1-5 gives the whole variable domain DGGITQSPKYLFRKEGQNVTLSCEQNLNHDAMYWYRQDPGQGLRLIYYSQIVNDFQKGDIAEGYSVSREKKESFPLTVTSAQKNPTAFYLCASRKTGDPPLAQHFGDGTRLSIL.

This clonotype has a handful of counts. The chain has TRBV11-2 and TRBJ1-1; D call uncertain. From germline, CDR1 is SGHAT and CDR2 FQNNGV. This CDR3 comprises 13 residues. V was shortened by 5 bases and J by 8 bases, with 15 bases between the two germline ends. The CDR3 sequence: CASSPGPRMEAFF. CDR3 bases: TGTGCCAGCAGCCCCGGACCCCGAATGGAAGCTTTCTTT.

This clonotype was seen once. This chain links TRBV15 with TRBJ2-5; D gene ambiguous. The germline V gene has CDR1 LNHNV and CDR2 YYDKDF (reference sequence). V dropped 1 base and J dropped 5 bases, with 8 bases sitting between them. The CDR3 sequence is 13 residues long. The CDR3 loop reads CATSRAEAETQYF. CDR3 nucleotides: TGTGCCACCAGCAGAGCAGAGGCGGAGACCCAGTACTTC.

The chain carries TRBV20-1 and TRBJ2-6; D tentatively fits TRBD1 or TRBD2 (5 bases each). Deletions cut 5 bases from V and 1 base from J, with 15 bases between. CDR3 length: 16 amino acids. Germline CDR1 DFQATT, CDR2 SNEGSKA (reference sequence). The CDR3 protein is CSAWPGAVSGANVLTF. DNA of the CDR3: TGCAGTGCTTGGCCCGGGGCGGTGTCTGGGGCCAACGTCCTGACTTTC.

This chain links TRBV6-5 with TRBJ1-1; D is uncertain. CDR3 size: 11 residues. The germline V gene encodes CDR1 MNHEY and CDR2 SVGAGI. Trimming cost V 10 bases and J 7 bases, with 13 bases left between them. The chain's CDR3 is CATGSGIEAFF. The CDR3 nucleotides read TGTGCCACCGGTTCGGGGATTGAAGCTTTCTTT.

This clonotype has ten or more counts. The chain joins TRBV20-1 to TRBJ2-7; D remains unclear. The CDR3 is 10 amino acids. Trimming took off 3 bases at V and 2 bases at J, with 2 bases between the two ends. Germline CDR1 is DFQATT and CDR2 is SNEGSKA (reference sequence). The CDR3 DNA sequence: TGCAGTGCTAGGGCCTACGAGCAGTACTTC. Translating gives CSARAYEQYF.

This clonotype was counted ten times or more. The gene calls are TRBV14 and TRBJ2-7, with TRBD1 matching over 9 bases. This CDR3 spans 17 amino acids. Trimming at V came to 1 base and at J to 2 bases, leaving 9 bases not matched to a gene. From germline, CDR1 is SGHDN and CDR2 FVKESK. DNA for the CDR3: TGTGCCAGCAGCCAAGGGGCACAGGGGGCCAGCCCCTACGAGCAGTACTTC. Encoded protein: CASSQGAQGASPYEQYF.

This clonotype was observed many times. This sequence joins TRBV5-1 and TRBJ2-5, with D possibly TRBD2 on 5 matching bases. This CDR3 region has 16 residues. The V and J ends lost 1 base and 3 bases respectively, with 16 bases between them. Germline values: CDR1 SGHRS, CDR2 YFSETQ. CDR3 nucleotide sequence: TGCGCCAGCAGCTTGCGCTTTGGAGGAGTCGAAGAGACCCAGTACTTC. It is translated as CASSLRFGGVEETQYF.

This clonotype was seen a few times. In nucleotides, the CDR3 is TGTGCCAGCAGCGTGGACAGGTCGAACACCGGGGAGCTGTTTTTT. Protein product: CASSVDRSNTGELFF. V usage is TRBV9 and J usage is TRBJ2-2; 7 bases line up with TRBD1. V was pared by 2 bases and J by 0 bases, with 1 base of the junction left unmatched. The V gene's germline CDR1 is SGDLS and CDR2 YYNGEE. This CDR3 spans 15 amino acids.

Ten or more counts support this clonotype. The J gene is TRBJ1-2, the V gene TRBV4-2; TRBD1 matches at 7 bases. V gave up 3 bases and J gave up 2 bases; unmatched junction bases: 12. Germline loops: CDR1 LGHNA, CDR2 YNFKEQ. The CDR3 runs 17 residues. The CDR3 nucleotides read TGTGCCAGCAGCCACCGGGGAGGGGGCGGAGGGAACTATGGCTACACCTTC. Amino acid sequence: CASSHRGGGGGNYGYTF.

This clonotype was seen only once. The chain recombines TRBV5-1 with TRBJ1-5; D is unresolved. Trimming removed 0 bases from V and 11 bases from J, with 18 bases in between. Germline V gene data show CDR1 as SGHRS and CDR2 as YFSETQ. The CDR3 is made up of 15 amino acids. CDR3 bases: TGCGCCAGCAGCTTGGGACTAGCGGCAGAAGAGACCCAGCATTTT. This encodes CASSLGLAAEETQHF.